This T cell receptor (beta chain) is drawn from a study of Ad26.COV2.S vaccination and SARS-CoV-2 variants. Study-level information: By the intramuscular route, Ad26.COV2.S was given once, or twice 56 days apart.

The data were produced by immunoSEQ multiplex PCR, yet TCRdb's version contains in-frame clones alone and is incomplete. The sample consists of 300,000 to 400,000 clones, approximately 86% of them appearing once. In regard to this clone: The antigen remains undetermined.

The sample's treatment: about 20 received Ad26.COV2.S at low or high dose, single or two shots; 5 received placebo; per-sample allocation not given. Collection of samples fell on day 63 after the first vaccine or placebo injection. Aged 18-55 years, donor was enrolled in Boston in 2020. Findings and limits, study-wide: Substantial post-vaccination breadth of spike-specific CD8+ and CD4+ T cell responses was reported.

Germline loops: CDR1 SGHAT, CDR2 FQNNGV. The CDR3 has 15 residues. Deletions cut 5 bases from V and 5 bases from J, with 15 bases between. The TCR comes from a person aged 18 to 59 who received the Ad26.COV2.S COVID-19 vaccine or a placebo. Sequencing was performed on peripheral blood, taken in a trial of Ad26.COV2.S vaccine versus placebo. The rearrangement joins TRBV11-2 to TRBJ1-4; a weak D match, TRBD1 (5 bases). CDR3 sequence: CASSPSRVSNEKLFF. For the CDR3, the DNA is TGTGCCAGCAGCCCCTCCAGGGTTTCGAATGAAAAACTGTTTTTT.